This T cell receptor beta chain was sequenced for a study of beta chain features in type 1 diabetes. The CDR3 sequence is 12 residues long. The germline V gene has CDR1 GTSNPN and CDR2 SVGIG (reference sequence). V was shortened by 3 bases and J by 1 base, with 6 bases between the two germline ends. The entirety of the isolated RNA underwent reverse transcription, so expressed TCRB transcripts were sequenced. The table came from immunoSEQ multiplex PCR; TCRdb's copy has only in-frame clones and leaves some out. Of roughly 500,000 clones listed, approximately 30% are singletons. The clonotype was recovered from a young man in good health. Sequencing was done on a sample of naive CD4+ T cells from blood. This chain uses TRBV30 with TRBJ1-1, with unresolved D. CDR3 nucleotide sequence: TGTGCCTGGAGGTACACGAACACTGAAGCTTTCTTT. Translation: CAWRYTNTEAFF.